This paragraph reports one T cell receptor beta chain. Its antigen is undetermined. V lost 5 bases and J 6 bases, leaving 12 bases between the germline ends. Per germline, CDR1 GTSNPN and CDR2 SVGIG (reference sequence). The CDR3 extends over 12 amino acids. The data are from a study of cytomegalovirus exposure and HLA in healthy donors. Study-level findings and limits: There were about 160 TCR beta chains listed as cytomegalovirus-associated. Through in vitro validation, a few CMV-associated chains were shown to be specific for CMV antigens.

PCR employed 60 Vbeta and 13 Jbeta primers. Generated by immunoSEQ multiplex PCR, the TCRdb table keeps only in-frame clones and is missing some. The data show approximately 85,000 clones, roughly 78% seen once. The clonotype comes from a young man in good health and CMV-seronegative. The V call is TRBV30, the J call TRBJ2-3, with a weak D call TRBD1 (6 bases). Sequencing was done on a sample of PBMCs. The CDR3 spells CAWLQGLDTQYF. In DNA form, the CDR3 reads TGTGCCTGGCTTCAGGGGCTGGATACGCAGTATTTT.